The T cell receptor (beta chain) under discussion was sequenced for a study of T cell changes during pregnancy in multiple sclerosis. Generated by immunoSEQ multiplex PCR, the TCRdb table keeps only in-frame clones and is missing some. The sample lists some 30,000 clones, roughly 86% occurring once. This sequence was found in a female donor with multiple sclerosis, enrolled in a pregnancy study. Sequenced material: CD8+ T cells from peripheral blood mononuclear cells, taken before pregnancy.

CDR3 in DNA: TGTGCCAGCAGTAAATCGACAGAGCTTATAGGGGGCTACACCTTC. Protein: CASSKSTELIGGYTF. The J gene is TRBJ1-2, the V gene TRBV25-1, with D maybe TRBD1 (5 bases). In germline, CDR1 is MGHDK, CDR2 SYGVNS. This CDR3 is built from 15 residues. Between the trimmed V and J ends, which lost 5 bases and 8 bases, there was a span of 21 bases.